Following are 10 T cell receptor beta chains from one sample sequenced in a study of blood T cell repertoires in COVID-19. Using immunoSEQ multiplex PCR, the repertoire was profiled, and TCRdb retains in-frame clones only, with some absent. This table holds 50,000 or so clones, around 84% found once. The sample was peripheral blood. These receptors were obtained from a middle-aged man with acute or convalescent COVID-19.

This sequence joins TRBV28 and TRBJ1-2; tentative D call: TRBD1 (5 bases). Germline V gene lookup returns CDR1 MDHEN and CDR2 SYDVKM. V gave up 7 bases and J gave up 5 bases, with 14 bases separating them. The CDR3 runs 13 residues. This chain's CDR3 is CASTQGDGYGYTF. The CDR3 DNA reads as TGTGCCAGCACCCAGGGTGATGGGTATGGCTACACCTTC.

The chain uses TRBV5-1 and TRBJ2-5; TRBD2 might be the D (5 bases). CDR1 and CDR2 from the germline V gene are SGHRS and YFSETQ. CDR3 length: 13 residues. Trimming removed 4 bases from V and 3 bases from J, with 10 bases in between. The CDR3 DNA reads TGCGCCAGCAGCGCCCCCGGGAAAGAGACCCAGTACTTC. Translated: CASSAPGKETQYF.

This clone was recorded only once. This chain links TRBV5-1 with TRBJ1-6; D unclear. V lost 4 bases and J lost 9, with 11 bases in between. The CDR3 is made up of 13 amino acids. CDR1 and CDR2 (germline): SGHRS, YFSETQ. The CDR3 nucleotides read TGCGCCAGCAGCCCAGTGAGCGGTTCACCCCTCCACTTT. Residues: CASSPVSGSPLHF.

The chain is built from TRBV27 and TRBJ1-1, with TRBD1 as a possible D gene (6 bases). Germline CDR1 reads MNHEY; CDR2 reads SMNVEV (reference sequence). This CDR3 is 12 amino acids long. V was shortened by 4 bases and J by 7 bases, with 10 bases between the two germline ends. CDR3 in amino acids: CASSSSGVEAFF. The DNA for the CDR3 is TGTGCCAGCAGTTCATCAGGGGTTGAAGCTTTCTTT.

The chain employs TRBV6-5 and TRBJ1-1; 7 bases are a match to TRBD1. CDR1 MNHEY and CDR2 SVGAGI come from the germline V gene. CDR3 length: 15 residues. The J segment lost 4 bases and the V segment lost 7 bases, leaving 12 bases of the junction unmatched. The CDR3: CASIYSRQGGTEAFF. The CDR3 DNA follows: TGTGCCAGCATCTACTCTCGACAGGGTGGCACTGAAGCTTTCTTT.

The V call is TRBV4-1, the J call TRBJ2-5; 7 bases match TRBD2. The CDR3 sequence is 15 residues long. The germline V gene has CDR1 MGHRA and CDR2 YSYEKL. Losses at the gene ends were 0 bases for V and 6 bases for J; bases not matched to a gene: 7. This CDR3 is CASSQDQGGLKTQYF. CDR3 nucleotides: TGCGCCAGCAGCCAAGATCAGGGAGGGTTGAAGACCCAGTACTTC.

This clone turned up a few times. The rearrangement uses TRBV9 and TRBJ2-2, with 8 bases fitting TRBD1. This CDR3 region has 15 residues. The germline V gene has CDR1 SGDLS and CDR2 YYNGEE. V was pared by 4 bases and J by 4 bases, with 6 bases of the junction left unmatched. CDR3 in amino acids: CASSSDRVGTGELFF. As DNA, the CDR3 is TGTGCCAGCAGCTCGGACAGGGTTGGCACCGGGGAGCTGTTTTTT.

The chain employs TRBV5-1 and TRBJ2-7; 9 nucleotides match TRBD1. Germline CDR1 SGHRS, CDR2 YFSETQ. CDR3 size: 14 residues. V lost 2 bases to trimming and J lost 6 bases; unmatched junction nucleotides: 6. CDR3 amino acids: CASSFRDRVPEQYF. DNA of the CDR3: TGCGCCAGCAGCTTCCGGGACAGGGTGCCCGAGCAGTACTTC.

The chain combines TRBV11-2 with TRBJ2-5; perhaps TRBD2 as D (5 bases). The CDR3 covers 15 residues. Trimming shortened V by 3 bases and J by 4 bases, and 15 bases separated the two germline ends. Germline loops: CDR1 SGHAT, CDR2 FQNNGV. This CDR3 is CASSLNPTGVETQYF. In DNA, the CDR3 is TGTGCCAGCAGCTTGAACCCGACCGGGGTAGAGACCCAGTACTTC.

This clone was seen only once. This chain joins TRBV5-1 and TRBJ2-1; D uncertain. Germline V gene sequence: CDR1 SGHRS, CDR2 YFSETQ. CDR3 size: 13 residues. Trimming cost V 3 bases and J 4 bases, with 8 bases left between them. The CDR3: CASSSYGYNEQFF. CDR3 in DNA: TGCGCCAGCAGCTCCTACGGGTACAATGAGCAGTTCTTC.